This is a list of T cell receptor beta chains from one sample in a study of OX40 agonist ivuxolimab in advanced cancers. Clones were sequenced by immunoSEQ multiplex PCR, and TCRdb holds only the in-frame ones, with some missing. Of about 61,000 clones listed, approximately 90% are singletons. Sequencing was performed on CD4+ or CD8+ T cells sorted from blood, taken in a trial of the OX40 agonist ivuxolimab. The receptors here all came from an adult with an advanced solid tumor such as melanoma, head and neck, liver or kidney cancer. The CDR3 runs from the conserved cysteine through the conserved F or W. A D gene is named only where the DNA matches it firmly. Clone sizes are given selectively: once, few, many, or a class where the clone is expanded.

j_call: TRBJ2-7; v_call: TRBV15; clone_size: -; d_call: TRBD1; cdr3_nt: TGTGCCACCAGCAGAGATCAGGGACAGAGCTCCTACGAGCAGTACTTC; cdr3_aa: CATSRDQGQSSYEQYF
j_call: TRBJ2-5; v_call: TRBV18; clone_size: -; d_call: TRBD1; cdr3_nt: TGTGCCAGCTCACCACTCACAGGGGCAATCCAAGAGACCCAGTACTTC; cdr3_aa: CASSPLTGAIQETQYF
j_call: TRBJ1-3; v_call: TRBV6-5; clone_size: -; d_call: TRBD1; cdr3_nt: TGTGCCAGCAGCAGGGACAGGAGCTCTGGAAACACCATATATTTT; cdr3_aa: CASSRDRSSGNTIYF
j_call: TRBJ2-1; v_call: TRBV5-6; clone_size: -; d_call: -; cdr3_nt: TGTGCCAGCAGCTTGGAATGGGCTCGGAACAATGAGCAGTTCTTC; cdr3_aa: CASSLEWARNNEQFF
j_call: TRBJ2-3; v_call: TRBV7-9; clone_size: -; d_call: TRBD1; cdr3_nt: TGTGCCAGCAGCCCCCTCCCGGGACAGGGGACAGATACGCAGTATTTT; cdr3_aa: CASSPLPGQGTDTQYF
j_call: TRBJ1-1; v_call: TRBV7-6; clone_size: -; d_call: -; cdr3_nt: TGTGCCAGCAGCTTAGTTAACACCTTGAACACTGAAGCTTTCTTT; cdr3_aa: CASSLVNTLNTEAFF
j_call: TRBJ2-1; v_call: TRBV6-1; clone_size: -; d_call: -; cdr3_nt: TGTGCCTCCGCCAGGGGCCTTTACAATGAGCAGTTCTTC; cdr3_aa: CASARGLYNEQFF
j_call: TRBJ2-7; v_call: TRBV6-1; clone_size: -; d_call: TRBD1; cdr3_nt: TGTGCCAGCAAGCTGGGACAGGGGGTCTACGAGCAGTACTTC; cdr3_aa: CASKLGQGVYEQYF
j_call: TRBJ1-2; v_call: TRBV5-4; clone_size: once; d_call: -; cdr3_nt: TGTGCCAGCAGCTTGTCGGCGGGGAATAGAAATGGCTACACCTTC; cdr3_aa: CASSLSAGNRNGYTF
j_call: TRBJ1-2; v_call: TRBV6-4; clone_size: -; d_call: TRBD1; cdr3_nt: TGTGCCAGCCGGGACAGGGACGGCTACACCTTC; cdr3_aa: CASRDRDGYTF
j_call: TRBJ1-1; v_call: TRBV18; clone_size: -; d_call: -; cdr3_nt: TGTGCCAGCTCTAATAGCTTCGACAACACTGAAGCTTTCTTT; cdr3_aa: CASSNSFDNTEAFF
j_call: TRBJ2-2; v_call: TRBV7-2; clone_size: once; d_call: TRBD2; cdr3_nt: TGTGCCAGCAGCTTAAGTCTAGCGGGGGGCACCGGGGAGCTGTTTTTT; cdr3_aa: CASSLSLAGGTGELFF
j_call: TRBJ1-4; v_call: TRBV11-2; clone_size: -; d_call: -; cdr3_nt: TGTGCCAGCAGCTTAACGGTAGACAATGAAAAACTGTTTTTT; cdr3_aa: CASSLTVDNEKLFF
j_call: TRBJ1-4; v_call: TRBV7-6; clone_size: -; d_call: -; cdr3_nt: TGTGCCAGCAGCTTAGGAGTGGGGGGGTCTAATGAAAAACTGTTTTTT; cdr3_aa: CASSLGVGGSNEKLFF
j_call: TRBJ2-5; v_call: TRBV12-5; clone_size: once; d_call: TRBD1; cdr3_nt: TGTGCTAGTGGTGGGCAGGGGGCAGTGGAGACCCAGTACTTC; cdr3_aa: CASGGQGAVETQYF
j_call: TRBJ2-5; v_call: TRBV10-3; clone_size: -; d_call: -; cdr3_nt: TGTGCCACATCTGGAGGCCAAGAGACCCAGTACTTC; cdr3_aa: CATSGGQETQYF
j_call: TRBJ1-4; v_call: TRBV2; clone_size: -; d_call: -; cdr3_nt: TGTGCCAGCAGTGACCGGAGTAATGAAAAACTGTTTTTT; cdr3_aa: CASSDRSNEKLFF
j_call: TRBJ2-7; v_call: TRBV5-1; clone_size: -; d_call: -; cdr3_nt: TGCGCCAGCAGCTTGGGAGGGGACATTTACGAGCAGTACTTC; cdr3_aa: CASSLGGDIYEQYF
j_call: TRBJ2-1; v_call: TRBV18; clone_size: few; d_call: TRBD2; cdr3_nt: TGTGCCAGCTCACCCAGTACGGGGACTAGCGGGGTGGTGCAGTTCTTC; cdr3_aa: CASSPSTGTSGVVQFF
j_call: TRBJ2-2; v_call: TRBV6-5; clone_size: -; d_call: -; cdr3_nt: TGTGCCAGCAGTTTACAGACCCACACCGGGGAGCTGTTTTTT; cdr3_aa: CASSLQTHTGELFF
j_call: TRBJ1-2; v_call: TRBV5-1; clone_size: once; d_call: TRBD1; cdr3_nt: TGCGCCAGCAGCTCGGACAGGGATAATCGTGGCTACACCTTC; cdr3_aa: CASSSDRDNRGYTF
j_call: TRBJ1-2; v_call: TRBV6-5; clone_size: -; d_call: TRBD1; cdr3_nt: TGTGCCAGCAGCCGCGACAGGGAGCGAGACTATGGCTACACCTTC; cdr3_aa: CASSRDRERDYGYTF
j_call: TRBJ1-1; v_call: TRBV11-2; clone_size: once; d_call: TRBD1; cdr3_nt: TGTGCCAGCAGCGCAATTGGACAGGGGATCATGAACACTGAAGCTTTCTTT; cdr3_aa: CASSAIGQGIMNTEAFF
j_call: TRBJ2-5; v_call: TRBV5-1; clone_size: -; d_call: -; cdr3_nt: TGCGCCAGCAGCGTCGGCTTGACGGCCCAGTACTTC; cdr3_aa: CASSVGLTAQYF
j_call: TRBJ2-3; v_call: TRBV6-5; clone_size: -; d_call: -; cdr3_nt: TGTGCCAGCAGTGAAGGGATGGCAGATACGCAGTATTTT; cdr3_aa: CASSEGMADTQYF
j_call: TRBJ2-7; v_call: TRBV6-1; clone_size: few; d_call: TRBD2; cdr3_nt: TGTGCCAGCAGTGATCCAGGGACTAGCGGGGGAATCTCCTACGAGCAGTACTTC; cdr3_aa: CASSDPGTSGGISYEQYF
j_call: TRBJ2-5; v_call: TRBV6-5; clone_size: few; d_call: TRBD1; cdr3_nt: TGTGCCAGCAGCCAGGACAGGGCGCGACGGGAGACCCAGTACTTC; cdr3_aa: CASSQDRARRETQYF
j_call: TRBJ1-1; v_call: TRBV4-1; clone_size: -; d_call: -; cdr3_nt: TGCGCCAGCAGCCAAGATCGCGGTGCGAACACTGAAGCTTTCTTT; cdr3_aa: CASSQDRGANTEAFF
j_call: TRBJ1-6; v_call: TRBV27; clone_size: -; d_call: TRBD1; cdr3_nt: TGTGCCAGCAGTCCCTCCCCACAGGGGATTAATTCACCCCTCCACTTT; cdr3_aa: CASSPSPQGINSPLHF
j_call: TRBJ2-2; v_call: TRBV18; clone_size: -; d_call: TRBD2; cdr3_nt: TGTGCCAGCTCCGCCGGGACTAGCAGTAGCGGGGAGCTGTTTTTT; cdr3_aa: CASSAGTSSSGELFF
j_call: TRBJ1-1; v_call: TRBV4-1; clone_size: few; d_call: -; cdr3_nt: TGCGCCAGCAGGAACAGGGCCATGAACACTGAAGCTTTCTTT; cdr3_aa: CASRNRAMNTEAFF
j_call: TRBJ1-3; v_call: TRBV7-8; clone_size: -; d_call: TRBD1; cdr3_nt: TGTGCCAGCAGCTTACGCCGGGGACAGGGAAGAAACACCATATATTTT; cdr3_aa: CASSLRRGQGRNTIYF
j_call: TRBJ1-1; v_call: TRBV6-5; clone_size: -; d_call: -; cdr3_nt: TGTGCCAGCAGCCGGGACGGTCACAACACTGAAGCTTTCTTT; cdr3_aa: CASSRDGHNTEAFF
j_call: TRBJ1-2; v_call: TRBV7-9; clone_size: -; d_call: TRBD1; cdr3_nt: TGTGCCAGCAGCTTCGGGGACAGGGTGCGCCGAGGGGGATATGGCTACACCTTC; cdr3_aa: CASSFGDRVRRGGYGYTF
j_call: TRBJ1-3; v_call: TRBV5-1; clone_size: -; d_call: -; cdr3_nt: TGCGCCAGCACCAAAAACCTGGGAGGAGACACCATATATTTT; cdr3_aa: CASTKNLGGDTIYF
j_call: TRBJ1-4; v_call: TRBV4-2; clone_size: few; d_call: -; cdr3_nt: TGTGCCAGCAGCCAAGCTTCCGGGACGGGCAATGAAAAACTGTTTTTT; cdr3_aa: CASSQASGTGNEKLFF
j_call: TRBJ1-5; v_call: TRBV30; clone_size: few; d_call: -; cdr3_nt: TGTGCCTGGAGTAGGGGGGGGTTTCAGCCCCAGCATTTT; cdr3_aa: CAWSRGGFQPQHF
j_call: TRBJ2-7; v_call: TRBV5-1; clone_size: few; d_call: TRBD1; cdr3_nt: TGCGCCAGCAGCCTGGTGGGGGGACAGGTAGAGCAGTACTTC; cdr3_aa: CASSLVGGQVEQYF
j_call: TRBJ2-1; v_call: TRBV6-5; clone_size: -; d_call: -; cdr3_nt: TGTGCCAGCAGTTACTCTTGGGGGCCCGTCAATGAGCAGTTCTTC; cdr3_aa: CASSYSWGPVNEQFF
j_call: TRBJ1-2; v_call: TRBV11-2; clone_size: few; d_call: -; cdr3_nt: TGTGCCAGCAGCCACGGGGGACTTGGGGCTGGCTACACCTTC; cdr3_aa: CASSHGGLGAGYTF
j_call: TRBJ2-2; v_call: TRBV7-3; clone_size: -; d_call: TRBD2; cdr3_nt: TGTGCCAGCAGCCTTGGGCTGACTAGCGGCACCGGGGAGCTGTTTTTT; cdr3_aa: CASSLGLTSGTGELFF
j_call: TRBJ2-7; v_call: TRBV10-1; clone_size: -; d_call: -; cdr3_nt: TGCGCCAGCAGTGAGTGGGTTGCAGGGGAGCAGTACTTC; cdr3_aa: CASSEWVAGEQYF
j_call: TRBJ1-5; v_call: TRBV7-9; clone_size: -; d_call: -; cdr3_nt: TGTGCCAGCAGCTTAACCGGGGAGCAGCCCCAGCATTTT; cdr3_aa: CASSLTGEQPQHF
j_call: TRBJ1-2; v_call: TRBV10-2; clone_size: -; d_call: -; cdr3_nt: TGCGCCAGCAGTGCGACACCTGACAGATTATATGGCTACACCTTC; cdr3_aa: CASSATPDRLYGYTF
j_call: TRBJ1-1; v_call: TRBV19; clone_size: -; d_call: -; cdr3_nt: TGTGCCAGTAGTATAGAGGGGGGGAGACGGAACACTGAAGCTTTCTTT; cdr3_aa: CASSIEGGRRNTEAFF
j_call: TRBJ2-7; v_call: TRBV6-5; clone_size: -; d_call: -; cdr3_nt: TGTGCCAGCAGACGAGCCGACACCTACGAGCAGTACTTC; cdr3_aa: CASRRADTYEQYF
j_call: TRBJ2-2; v_call: TRBV14; clone_size: once; d_call: -; cdr3_nt: TGTGCCAGCAGCCATCGTTACGGGGGAAACACCGGGGAGCTGTTTTTT; cdr3_aa: CASSHRYGGNTGELFF
j_call: TRBJ2-4; v_call: TRBV18; clone_size: -; d_call: -; cdr3_nt: TGTGCCAGCTCACTTACCAGACCGGACGGACGAAACATTCAGTACTTC; cdr3_aa: CASSLTRPDGRNIQYF
j_call: TRBJ2-7; v_call: TRBV18; clone_size: -; d_call: -; cdr3_nt: TGTGCCAGCTCACTTCCGGGACCACGAAGGGACGAGCAGTACTTC; cdr3_aa: CASSLPGPRRDEQYF
j_call: TRBJ2-1; v_call: TRBV29-1; clone_size: -; d_call: TRBD1; cdr3_nt: TGCAGCGTTGAAGACCGGACAGGTTTCCGTTACAATGAGCAGTTCTTC; cdr3_aa: CSVEDRTGFRYNEQFF
j_call: TRBJ2-7; v_call: TRBV6-1; clone_size: -; d_call: TRBD1; cdr3_nt: TGTGCCAGCAGGACCCAGGGGGCCGAGGAGCAGTACTTC; cdr3_aa: CASRTQGAEEQYF
j_call: TRBJ2-3; v_call: TRBV6-5; clone_size: -; d_call: TRBD1; cdr3_nt: TGTGCCAGCAGACAACAGGGGGCTGTGGCAGATACGCAGTATTTT; cdr3_aa: CASRQQGAVADTQYF
j_call: TRBJ2-3; v_call: TRBV7-7; clone_size: -; d_call: -; cdr3_nt: TGTGCTAGCAGCCACAGGGTATTGGATACGCAGTATTTT; cdr3_aa: CASSHRVLDTQYF
j_call: TRBJ1-6; v_call: TRBV18; clone_size: -; d_call: -; cdr3_nt: TGTGCCAGCTCCCCAGGGGTAGCCTATAATTCACCCCTCCACTTT; cdr3_aa: CASSPGVAYNSPLHF
j_call: TRBJ1-5; v_call: TRBV18; clone_size: once; d_call: -; cdr3_nt: TGTGCCAGCTCACCAATGGCAGGTAATCAGCCCCAGCATTTT; cdr3_aa: CASSPMAGNQPQHF
j_call: TRBJ1-1; v_call: TRBV4-1; clone_size: -; d_call: -; cdr3_nt: TGCGCCAGCAGACCCCCCTCCCCCCTTTTGAACACTGAAGCTTTCTTT; cdr3_aa: CASRPPSPLLNTEAFF
j_call: TRBJ1-1; v_call: TRBV20-1; clone_size: -; d_call: -; cdr3_nt: TGCAGGGGGGGGCCGACAGAAGCTTTCTTT; cdr3_aa: CRGGPTEAFF
j_call: TRBJ2-6; v_call: TRBV5-1; clone_size: -; d_call: TRBD1; cdr3_nt: TGCGCCAGCGACAGGGGTTCGGGGGCCAACGTCCTGACTTTC; cdr3_aa: CASDRGSGANVLTF
j_call: TRBJ1-2; v_call: TRBV7-2; clone_size: -; d_call: -; cdr3_nt: TGTGCCAGCAGCTTAACCCGCGGGGGACATGGCTACACCTTC; cdr3_aa: CASSLTRGGHGYTF
j_call: TRBJ2-7; v_call: TRBV7-9; clone_size: -; d_call: TRBD1; cdr3_nt: TGTGCCAGCAGCGGGGCCTTGACAGGGAACGAGCAGTACTTC; cdr3_aa: CASSGALTGNEQYF